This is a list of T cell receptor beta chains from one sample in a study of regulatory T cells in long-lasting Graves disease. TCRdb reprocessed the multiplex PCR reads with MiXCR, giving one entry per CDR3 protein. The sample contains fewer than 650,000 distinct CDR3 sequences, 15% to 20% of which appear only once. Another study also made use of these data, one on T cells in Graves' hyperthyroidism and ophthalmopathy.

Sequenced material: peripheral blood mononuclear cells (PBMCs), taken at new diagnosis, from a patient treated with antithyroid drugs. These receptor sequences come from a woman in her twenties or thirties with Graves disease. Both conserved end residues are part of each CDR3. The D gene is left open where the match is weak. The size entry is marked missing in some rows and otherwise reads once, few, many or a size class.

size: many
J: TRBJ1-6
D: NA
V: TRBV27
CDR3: CASSFLGGLNNSPLHF
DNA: TGTGCCAGCAGTTTTCTGGGAGGCCTTAATAATTCACCCCTCCACTTT

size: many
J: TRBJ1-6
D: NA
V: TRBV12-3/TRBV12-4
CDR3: CASSLAGNSPLHF
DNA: TGTGCCAGCAGCTTAGCCGGTAATTCACCCCTCCACTTT

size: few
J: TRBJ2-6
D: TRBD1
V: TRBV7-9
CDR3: CASSLMTGAGANVLTF
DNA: TGTGCCAGCAGCTTAATGACAGGGGCTGGGGCCAACGTCCTGACTTTC

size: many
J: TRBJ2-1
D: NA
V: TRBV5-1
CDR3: CASSLDNNEQFF
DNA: TGCGCCAGCAGCTTGGACAACAATGAGCAGTTCTTC

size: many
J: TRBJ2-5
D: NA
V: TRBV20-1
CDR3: CSAVKETQYF
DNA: TGCAGTGCTGTCAAAGAGACCCAGTACTTC

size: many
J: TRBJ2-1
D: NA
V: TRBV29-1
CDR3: CSVGWLYNEQFF
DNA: TGCAGCGTTGGTTGGCTATACAATGAGCAGTTCTTC

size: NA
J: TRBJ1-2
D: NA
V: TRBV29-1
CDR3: CSVEMLGANYGYTF
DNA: TGCAGCGTTGAAATGCTGGGGGCGAACTATGGCTACACCTTC

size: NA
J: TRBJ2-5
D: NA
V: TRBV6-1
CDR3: CASADTGETQYF
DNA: TGTGCCAGCGCGGATACCGGGGAGACCCAGTACTTC

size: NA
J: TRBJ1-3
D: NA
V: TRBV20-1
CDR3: CSARVARGNTTYF
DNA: NA

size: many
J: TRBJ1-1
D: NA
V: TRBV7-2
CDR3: CASSLRSTEAFF
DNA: TGTGCCAGCAGCTTAAGGAGCACTGAAGCTTTCTTT

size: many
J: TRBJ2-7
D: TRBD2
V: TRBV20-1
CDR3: CSADPRLSGINEQYF
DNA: TGCAGTGCGGACCCCAGGCTTAGCGGGATCAACGAGCAGTACTTC

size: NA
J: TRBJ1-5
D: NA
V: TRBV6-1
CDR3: CASSWGGEILQPQHF
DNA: TGTGCCAGCAGCTGGGGAGGGGAGATCCTCCAGCCCCAGCATTTT

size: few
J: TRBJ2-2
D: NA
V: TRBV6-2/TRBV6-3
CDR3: CASSYSRTEDGELFF
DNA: TGTGCCAGCAGTTACTCGCGGACTGAGGACGGGGAGCTGTTTTTT

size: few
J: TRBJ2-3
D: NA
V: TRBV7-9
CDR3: CASSPNPTRQYF
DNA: TGTGCCAGCAGTCCCAACCCGACTAGGCAGTATTTT

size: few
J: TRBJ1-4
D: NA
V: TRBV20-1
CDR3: CSARGPGTPRGEKLFF
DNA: TGCAGTGCTAGAGGCCCGGGCACTCCTCGGGGTGAAAAACTGTTTTTT

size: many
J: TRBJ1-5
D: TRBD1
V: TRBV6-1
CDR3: CASSGGQGIGQPQHF
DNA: TGTGCCAGCAGCGGGGGACAGGGGATTGGTCAGCCCCAGCATTTT

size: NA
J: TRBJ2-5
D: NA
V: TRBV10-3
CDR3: CAISATRAIQESQYF
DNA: TGTGCCATCAGTGCGACACGAGCAATCCAAGAGAGCCAGTACTTC

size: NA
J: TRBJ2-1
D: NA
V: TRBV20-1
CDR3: CSAVLRTGGSYNEQFF
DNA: NA

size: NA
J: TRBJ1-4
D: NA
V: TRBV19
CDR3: CASSSSSRLFF
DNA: TGTGCCAGTAGTAGTTCTTCGCGACTGTTTTTT

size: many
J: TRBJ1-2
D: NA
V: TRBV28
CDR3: CVALEGELGYGYTF
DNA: TGTGTCGCGCTTGAGGGGGAATTGGGCTATGGCTACACCTTC

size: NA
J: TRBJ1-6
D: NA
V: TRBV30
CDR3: CAWSVLSSYNSPLHF
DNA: TGTGCCTGGAGTGTACTAAGCTCCTATAATTCACCCCTCCACTTT

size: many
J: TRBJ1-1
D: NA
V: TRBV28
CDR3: CASSLKNTEAFF
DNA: TGTGCCAGCAGCTTAAAGAACACTGAAGCTTTCTTT

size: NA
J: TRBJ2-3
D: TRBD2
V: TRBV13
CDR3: CASSTRTSGTYTDTQYF
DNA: TGTGCCAGCAGCACGCGGACTAGCGGAACCTACACAGATACGCAGTATTTT

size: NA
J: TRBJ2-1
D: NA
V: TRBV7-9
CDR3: CAGRGGGPSYNEQFF
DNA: TGTGCCGGTAGGGGGGGAGGGCCCTCCTACAATGAGCAGTTCTTC

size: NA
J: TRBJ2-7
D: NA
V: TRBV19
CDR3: CASSPRKGGAYEQYF
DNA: TGTGCCAGTAGTCCTAGGAAGGGGGGAGCCTACGAGCAGTACTTC

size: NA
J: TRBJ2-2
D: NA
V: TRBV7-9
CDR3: CASSFRESDTGELFF
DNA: TGTGCCAGCAGCTTCCGGGAATCGGACACCGGGGAGCTGTTTTTT

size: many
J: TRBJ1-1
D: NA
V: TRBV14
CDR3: CASSQAGMNTEAFF
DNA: TGTGCCAGCAGCCAAGCCGGGATGAACACTGAAGCTTTCTTT

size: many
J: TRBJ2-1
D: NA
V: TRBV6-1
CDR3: CASSPPGTAYNEQFF
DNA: TGTGCCAGCAGTCCACCCGGGACTGCCTACAATGAGCAGTTCTTC

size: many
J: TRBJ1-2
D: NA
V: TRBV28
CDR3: CASSLDRARYGYTF
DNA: TGTGCCAGCAGTTTAGACCGGGCTAGGTATGGCTACACCTTC

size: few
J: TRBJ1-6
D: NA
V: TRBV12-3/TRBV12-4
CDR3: CASSLGSHRRSPLHF
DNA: TGTGCCAGCAGTTTAGGGTCGCACAGGCGCTCACCCCTCCACTTT

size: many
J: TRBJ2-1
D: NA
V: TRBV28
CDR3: CASSVSQEKQFF
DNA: TGTGCCAGCAGCGTTAGTCAGGAGAAACAGTTCTTC

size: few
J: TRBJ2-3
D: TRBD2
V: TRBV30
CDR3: CAWTSGRADTQYF
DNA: TGTGCCTGGACTAGCGGGAGGGCAGATACGCAGTATTTT

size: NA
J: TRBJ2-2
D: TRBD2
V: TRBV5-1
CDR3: CASSLARSGTSGRNTGELFF
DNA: TGCGCCAGCAGCTTGGCCCGTTCCGGGACTAGCGGGAGGAACACCGGGGAGCTGTTTTTT

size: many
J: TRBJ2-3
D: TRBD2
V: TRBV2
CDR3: CASKRLAGGDTQYF
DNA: TGTGCCAGCAAACGACTAGCGGGAGGAGATACGCAGTATTTT

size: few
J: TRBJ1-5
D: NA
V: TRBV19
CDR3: CASSSRLGRNQPQHF
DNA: TGTGCCAGTAGTAGTCGTTTGGGGAGGAATCAGCCCCAGCATTTT

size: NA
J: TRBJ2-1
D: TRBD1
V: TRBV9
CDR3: CASSVGTERYNEQFF
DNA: TGTGCCAGCAGCGTCGGGACAGAGAGATACAATGAGCAGTTCTTC

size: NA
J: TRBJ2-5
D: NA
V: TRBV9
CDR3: CASSEGRGETQYF
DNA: TGTGCCAGCAGCGAGGGCCGGGGAGAGACCCAGTACTTC

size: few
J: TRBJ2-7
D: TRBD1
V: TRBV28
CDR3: CASSLPDRAPYEQYF
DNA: TGTGCCAGCAGTTTACCGGACAGGGCCCCCTACGAGCAGTACTTC

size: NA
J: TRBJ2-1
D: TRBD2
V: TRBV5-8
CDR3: CASSPRGLAGPQNEQFF
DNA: TGTGCCAGCAGCCCTCGGGGACTAGCGGGCCCCCAAAATGAGCAGTTCTTC

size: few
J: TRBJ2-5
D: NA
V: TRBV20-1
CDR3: CSARAGPPYQETQYF
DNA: TGCAGTGCTAGAGCGGGGCCCCCGTACCAAGAGACCCAGTACTTC

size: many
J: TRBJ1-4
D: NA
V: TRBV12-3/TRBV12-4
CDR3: CASSLEATNEKLFF
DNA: TGTGCCAGCAGCTTGGAAGCAACTAATGAAAAACTGTTTTTT

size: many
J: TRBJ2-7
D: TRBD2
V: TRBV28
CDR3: CASSSYSSGSSYEQYF
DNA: TGTGCCAGCAGTTCCTACTCTAGCGGGAGTTCCTACGAGCAGTACTTC

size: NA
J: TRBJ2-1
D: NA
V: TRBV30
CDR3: CAWSLEQYNEQFF
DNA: TGTGCCTGGAGTCTAGAGCAGTACAATGAGCAGTTCTTC

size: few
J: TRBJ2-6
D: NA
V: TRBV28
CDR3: CASSFFEGPSSGANVLTF
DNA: TGTGCCAGCAGTTTTTTTGAGGGTCCCAGCTCTGGGGCCAACGTCCTGACTTTC

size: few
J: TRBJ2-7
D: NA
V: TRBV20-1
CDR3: CSARDHKRDSLRRRYEQYF
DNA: TGCAGTGCTAGAGATCATAAACGGGATAGCTTGAGGCGGCGATACGAGCAGTACTTC

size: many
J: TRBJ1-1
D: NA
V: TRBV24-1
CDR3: CATSGSGVKDTEAFF
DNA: TGTGCCACCAGCGGCAGTGGGGTCAAGGACACTGAAGCTTTCTTT

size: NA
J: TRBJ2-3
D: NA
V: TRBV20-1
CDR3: CSANNPGGRTDTQYF
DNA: TGCAGTGCTAATAACCCCGGGGGGCGCACAGATACGCAGTATTTT

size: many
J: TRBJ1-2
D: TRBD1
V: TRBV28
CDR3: CASSLVGQLDYGYTF
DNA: TGTGCCAGCAGTCTAGTGGGACAGCTTGACTATGGCTACACCTTC

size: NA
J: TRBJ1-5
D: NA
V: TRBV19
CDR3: CALGEGENQPQHF
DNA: TGTGCCCTCGGCGAGGGGGAGAATCAGCCCCAGCATTTT

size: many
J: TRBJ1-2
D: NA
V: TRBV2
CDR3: CASSERHTDYGYTF
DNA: TGTGCCAGCAGTGAACGCCACACCGACTATGGCTACACCTTC

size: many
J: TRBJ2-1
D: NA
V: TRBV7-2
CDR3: CASSSQHGFEQFF
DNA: TGTGCCAGCAGCTCCCAACACGGGTTTGAGCAGTTCTTC

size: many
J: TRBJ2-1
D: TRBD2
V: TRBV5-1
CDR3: CASSTPSGRADEQFF
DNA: TGCGCCAGCAGCACGCCTAGCGGGAGGGCGGATGAGCAGTTCTTC

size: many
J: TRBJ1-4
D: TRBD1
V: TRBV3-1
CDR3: CASSQESQGVVKLFF
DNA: TGTGCCAGCAGCCAAGAGTCACAGGGGGTGGTAAAACTGTTTTTT

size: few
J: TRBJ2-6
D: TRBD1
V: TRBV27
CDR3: CASSRRQGSPNVLTF
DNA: TGTGCCAGCAGTCGCCGACAGGGTTCACCCAACGTCCTGACTTTC

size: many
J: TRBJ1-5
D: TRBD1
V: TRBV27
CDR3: CASRRDRLYQPQHF
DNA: TGTGCCAGCAGGCGGGACAGACTATATCAGCCCCAGCATTTT

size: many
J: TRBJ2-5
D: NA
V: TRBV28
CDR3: CASSLSGALETQYF
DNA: TGTGCCAGCAGTTTATCGGGAGCCTTGGAGACCCAGTACTTC

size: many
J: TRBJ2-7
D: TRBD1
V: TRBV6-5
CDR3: CASSYSIAEDRGIYEQYF
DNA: TGTGCCAGCAGTTACTCGATTGCCGAGGACAGGGGGATCTACGAGCAGTACTTC